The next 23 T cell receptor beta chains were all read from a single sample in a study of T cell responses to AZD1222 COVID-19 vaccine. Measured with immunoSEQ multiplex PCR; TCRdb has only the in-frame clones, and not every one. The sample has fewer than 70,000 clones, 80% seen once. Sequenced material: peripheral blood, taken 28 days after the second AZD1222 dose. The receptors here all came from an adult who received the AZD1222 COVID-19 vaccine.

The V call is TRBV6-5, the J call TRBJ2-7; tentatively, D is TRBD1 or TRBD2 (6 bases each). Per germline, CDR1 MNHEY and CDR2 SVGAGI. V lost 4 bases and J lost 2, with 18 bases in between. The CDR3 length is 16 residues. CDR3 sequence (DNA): TGTGCCAGCAGTTTTAGTGGCAGGGGACTGACCTACGAGCAGTACTTC. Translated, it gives CASSFSGRGLTYEQYF.

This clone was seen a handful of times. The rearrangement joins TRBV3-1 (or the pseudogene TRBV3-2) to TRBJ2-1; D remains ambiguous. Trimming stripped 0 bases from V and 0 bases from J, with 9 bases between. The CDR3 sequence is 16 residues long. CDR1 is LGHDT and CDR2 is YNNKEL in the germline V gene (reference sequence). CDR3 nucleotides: TGTGCCAGCAGCCAAGATCTGGGAAGCTCCTACAATGAGCAGTTCTTC. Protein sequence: CASSQDLGSSYNEQFF.

CDR3 sequence reads: CASSTPPDSLNTEAFF. The CDR3 nucleotides read TGTGCCAGTAGTACCCCCCCCGACAGCTTGAACACTGAAGCTTTCTTT. The V and J genes are TRBV19 and TRBJ1-1, with a weak D call TRBD1 (5 bases). The ends were cut back, 4 bases at V and 0 bases at J, with 15 bases in the middle. The CDR3 is made up of 16 amino acids. Germline V gene data show CDR1 as LNHDA and CDR2 as SQIVND (reference sequence). The complete variable domain, with remaining parts taken from reference TRBV19 and TRBJ1-1, reads DGGITQSPKYLFRKEGQNVTLSCEQNLNHDAMYWYRQDPGQGLRLIYYSQIVNDFQKGDIAEGYSVSREKKESFPLTVTSAQKNPTAFYLCASSTPPDSLNTEAFFGQGTRLTVV.

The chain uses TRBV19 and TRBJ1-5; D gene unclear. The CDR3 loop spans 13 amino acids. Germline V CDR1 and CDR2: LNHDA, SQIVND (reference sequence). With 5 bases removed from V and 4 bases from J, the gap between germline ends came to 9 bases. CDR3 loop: CASSRTENQPQHF. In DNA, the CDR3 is TGTGCCAGTAGTCGGACTGAGAATCAGCCCCAGCATTTT.

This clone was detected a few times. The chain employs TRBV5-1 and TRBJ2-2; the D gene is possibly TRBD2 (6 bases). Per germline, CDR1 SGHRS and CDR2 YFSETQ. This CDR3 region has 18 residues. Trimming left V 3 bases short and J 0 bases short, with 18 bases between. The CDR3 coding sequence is TGCGCCAGCAGCTCCCCGCGGGGCCTAAGTGCGAACACCGGGGAGCTGTTTTTT. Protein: CASSSPRGLSANTGELFF.

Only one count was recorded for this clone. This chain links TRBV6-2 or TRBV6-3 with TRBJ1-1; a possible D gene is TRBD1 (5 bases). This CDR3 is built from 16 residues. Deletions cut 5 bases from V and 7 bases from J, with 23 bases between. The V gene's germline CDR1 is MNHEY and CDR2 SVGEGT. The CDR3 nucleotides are TGTGCCAGCAGTACGGGGCCCTTCGTTTTGGTTGGTGAAGCTTTCTTT. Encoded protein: CASSTGPFVLVGEAFF.

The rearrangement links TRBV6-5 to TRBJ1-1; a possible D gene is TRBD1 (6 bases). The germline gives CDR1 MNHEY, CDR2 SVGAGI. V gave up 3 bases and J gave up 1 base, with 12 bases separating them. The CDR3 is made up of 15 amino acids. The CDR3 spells CASSYTGRKNTEAFF. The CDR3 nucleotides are TGTGCCAGCAGTTATACAGGGCGAAAGAACACTGAAGCTTTCTTT.

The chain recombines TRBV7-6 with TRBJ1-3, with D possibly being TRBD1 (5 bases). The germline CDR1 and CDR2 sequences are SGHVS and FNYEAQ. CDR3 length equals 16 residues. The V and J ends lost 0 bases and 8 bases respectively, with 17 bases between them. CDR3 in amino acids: CASSLALSGKKDTIYF. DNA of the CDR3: TGTGCCAGCAGCTTAGCGCTTTCAGGGAAGAAGGACACCATATATTTT.

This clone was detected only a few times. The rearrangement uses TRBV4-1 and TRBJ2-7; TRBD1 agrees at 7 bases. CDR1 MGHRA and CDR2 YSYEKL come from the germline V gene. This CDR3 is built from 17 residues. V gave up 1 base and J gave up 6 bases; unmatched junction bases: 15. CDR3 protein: CASSQGRQQGVSGEQYF. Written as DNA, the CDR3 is TGCGCCAGCAGCCAAGGCCGACAGCAGGGGGTCTCGGGCGAGCAGTACTTC.

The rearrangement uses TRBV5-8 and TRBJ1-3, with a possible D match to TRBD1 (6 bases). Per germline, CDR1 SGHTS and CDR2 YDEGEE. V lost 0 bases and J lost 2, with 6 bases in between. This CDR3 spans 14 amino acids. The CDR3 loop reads CASSLDRAGNTIYF. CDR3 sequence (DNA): TGTGCCAGCAGCTTGGACAGGGCTGGAAACACCATATATTTT.

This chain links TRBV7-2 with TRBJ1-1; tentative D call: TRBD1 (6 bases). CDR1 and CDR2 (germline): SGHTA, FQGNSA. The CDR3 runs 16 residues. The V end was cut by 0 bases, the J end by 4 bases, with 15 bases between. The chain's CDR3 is CASSLAGADRSTEAFF. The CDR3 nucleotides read TGTGCCAGCAGCTTAGCCGGGGCAGACAGGAGCACTGAAGCTTTCTTT.

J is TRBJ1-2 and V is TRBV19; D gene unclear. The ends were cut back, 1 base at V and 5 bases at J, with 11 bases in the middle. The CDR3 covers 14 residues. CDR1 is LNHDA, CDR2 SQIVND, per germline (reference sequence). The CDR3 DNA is TGTGCCAGTAGTATAGCTGGTGGAGAATATGGCTACACCTTC. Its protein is CASSIAGGEYGYTF.

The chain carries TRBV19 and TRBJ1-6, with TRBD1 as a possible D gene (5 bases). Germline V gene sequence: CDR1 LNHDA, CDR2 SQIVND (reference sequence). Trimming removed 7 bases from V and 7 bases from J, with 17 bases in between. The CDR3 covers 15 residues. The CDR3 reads CASTITGTANSPLHF. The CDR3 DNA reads TGTGCCAGTACGATCACCGGGACGGCAAATTCACCCCTCCACTTT.

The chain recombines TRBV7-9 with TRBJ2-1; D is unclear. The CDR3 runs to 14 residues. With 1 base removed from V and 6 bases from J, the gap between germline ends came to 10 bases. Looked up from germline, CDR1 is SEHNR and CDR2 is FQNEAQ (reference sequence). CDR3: CASSLGVGFNEQFF. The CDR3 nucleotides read TGTGCCAGCAGCTTAGGAGTAGGGTTCAATGAGCAGTTCTTC.

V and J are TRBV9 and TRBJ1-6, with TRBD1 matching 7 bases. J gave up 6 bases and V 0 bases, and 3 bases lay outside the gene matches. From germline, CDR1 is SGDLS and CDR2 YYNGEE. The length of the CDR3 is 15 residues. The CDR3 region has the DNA TGTGCCAGCAGCGTAGGACAGGGATTTAATTCACCCCTCCACTTT. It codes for CASSVGQGFNSPLHF.

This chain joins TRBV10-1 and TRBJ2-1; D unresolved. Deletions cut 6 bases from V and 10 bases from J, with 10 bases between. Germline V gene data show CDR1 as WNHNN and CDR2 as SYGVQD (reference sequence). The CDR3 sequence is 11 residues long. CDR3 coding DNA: TGCGCCAGCAGCTCTCTTGGGGAGCAGTTCTTC. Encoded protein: CASSSLGEQFF.

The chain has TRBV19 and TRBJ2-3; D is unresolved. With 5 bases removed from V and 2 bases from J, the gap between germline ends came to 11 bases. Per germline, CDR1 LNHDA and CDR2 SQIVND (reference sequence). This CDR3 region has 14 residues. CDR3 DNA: TGTGCCAGTAGTCCGGCTACTATCACAGATACGCAGTATTTT. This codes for CASSPATITDTQYF.

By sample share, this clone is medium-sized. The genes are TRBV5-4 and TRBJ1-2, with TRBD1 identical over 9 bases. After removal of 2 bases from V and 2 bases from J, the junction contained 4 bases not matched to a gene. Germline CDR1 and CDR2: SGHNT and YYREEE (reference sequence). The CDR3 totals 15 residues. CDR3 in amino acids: CASSFRGQGNYGYTF. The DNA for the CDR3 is TGTGCCAGCAGCTTTCGGGGACAGGGAAACTATGGCTACACCTTC. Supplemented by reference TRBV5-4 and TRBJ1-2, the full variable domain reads ETGVTQSPTHLIKTRGQQVTLRCSSQSGHNTVSWYQQALGQGPQFIFQYYREEENGRGNFPPRFSGLQFPNYSSELNVNALELDDSALYLCASSFRGQGNYGYTFGSGTRLTVV.

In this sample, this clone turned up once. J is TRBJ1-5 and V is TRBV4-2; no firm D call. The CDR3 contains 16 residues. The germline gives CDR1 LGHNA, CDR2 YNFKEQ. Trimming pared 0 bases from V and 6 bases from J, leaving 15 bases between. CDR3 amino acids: CASSQESSGLLQPQHF. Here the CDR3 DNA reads TGTGCCAGCAGCCAAGAAAGTTCCGGGCTTCTTCAGCCCCAGCATTTT.

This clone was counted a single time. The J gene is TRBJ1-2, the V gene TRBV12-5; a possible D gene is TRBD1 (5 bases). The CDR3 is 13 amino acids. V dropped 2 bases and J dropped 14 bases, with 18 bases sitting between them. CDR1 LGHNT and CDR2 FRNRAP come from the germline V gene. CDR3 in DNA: TGTGCTAGTGGTTTGTCCCTCGGAGGGGTTAATACCTTC. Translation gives CASGLSLGGVNTF.

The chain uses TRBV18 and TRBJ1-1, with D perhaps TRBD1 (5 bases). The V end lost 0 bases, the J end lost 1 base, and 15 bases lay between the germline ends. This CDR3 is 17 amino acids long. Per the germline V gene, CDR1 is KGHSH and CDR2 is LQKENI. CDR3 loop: CASSPPGFGQGNTEAFF. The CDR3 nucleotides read TGTGCCAGCTCACCACCAGGCTTCGGTCAGGGGAACACTGAAGCTTTCTTT.

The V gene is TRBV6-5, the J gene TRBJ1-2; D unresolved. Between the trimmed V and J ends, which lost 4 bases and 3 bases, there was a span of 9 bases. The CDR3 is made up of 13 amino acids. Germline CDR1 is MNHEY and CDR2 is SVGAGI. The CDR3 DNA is TGTGCCAGCAGTTTTGGCGGCGACTATGGCTACACCTTC. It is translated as CASSFGGDYGYTF.

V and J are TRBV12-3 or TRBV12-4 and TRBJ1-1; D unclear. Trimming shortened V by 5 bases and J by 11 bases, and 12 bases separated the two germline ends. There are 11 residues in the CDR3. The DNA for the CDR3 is TGTGCCAGCAGTCGTACACAGAGGGCTTTCTTT. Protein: CASSRTQRAFF.